Listed here is a single T cell receptor beta chain. Germline-derived CDR1 and CDR2 are KGHDR and SFDVKD. V trimming: 2 bases; J trimming: 7 bases; junction bases outside the gene matches: 7. CDR3 length equals 15 residues. The data derive from a study of blood T cell repertoires in COVID-19. Across the whole study: COVID-19 samples from acute and convalescent phases originated in the United States, Italy and Spain.

In the source study's methods: Amplification of reference gene primers provided the estimated nucleated cell counts. The table came from immunoSEQ multiplex PCR; TCRdb's copy has only in-frame clones and leaves some out. That table is the source of V, J and clone size, and D and trimming were worked out from the DNA. The sample consists of 20,000 to 30,000 clones, about 92% of them appearing once. The source is a human donor in a cohort sampled during active COVID-19. The sequenced material came from peripheral blood. This sequence joins TRBV24-1 and TRBJ1-2, with 9 bases matching TRBD1. In nucleotides, the CDR3 is TGTGCCACCAGTGATTCAGGGACAGGGCACAGTGGCTACACCTTC. Amino acid sequence: CATSDSGTGHSGYTF.